Listed below are T cell receptor beta chains from one sample, sequenced in a study of cytomegalovirus exposure and HLA in healthy donors. Clones were sequenced by immunoSEQ multiplex PCR, and TCRdb holds only the in-frame ones, with some missing. This table holds fewer than 250,000 clones, about 77% found once. The sequenced sample was PBMCs. These receptors were obtained from a woman aged 25 to 39 in good health and CMV-seronegative. Each CDR3 is given with its conserved first and last residue. A D gene is named only where the DNA matches it firmly. Clone size is given for some rows only: seen once, a few or many times, or a class if the clone is expanded.

J gene | V gene | D gene | clone size | CDR3 protein | CDR3 DNA
TRBJ1-5 | TRBV19 | - | few | CASSIVTGLMEPQHF | TGTGCCAGTAGTATAGTAACAGGGCTAATGGAGCCCCAGCATTTT
TRBJ1-2 | TRBV5-1 | TRBD1 | - | CASSSQGDNYGYTF | TGCGCCAGCAGCTCCCAGGGGGACAACTATGGCTACACCTTC
TRBJ2-6 | TRBV5-1 | - | - | CASSPSLGSGANVLTF | TGCGCCAGCAGCCCCTCCCTAGGATCTGGGGCCAACGTCCTGACTTTC
TRBJ1-2 | TRBV2 | - | once | CASSADSFYGYTF | TGTGCCAGCAGCGCCGACAGTTTCTATGGCTACACCTTC
TRBJ2-7 | TRBV11-2 | TRBD2 | - | CASSLRLATFAEQYF | TGTGCCAGCAGCTTACGACTAGCGACCTTCGCCGAGCAGTACTTC
TRBJ1-5 | TRBV6-5 | - | - | CATSDMRVDQPQHF | TGTGCCACCTCGGATATGAGGGTGGATCAGCCCCAGCATTTT
TRBJ1-4 | TRBV27 | - | - | CASSFDRGRSNEKLFF | TGTGCCAGCAGTTTCGACAGAGGACGGTCAAATGAAAAACTGTTTTTT
TRBJ2-7 | TRBV6-5 | - | - | CASSYGRVYEQYF | TGTGCCAGCAGTTACGGCAGGGTCTACGAGCAGTACTTC
TRBJ2-1 | TRBV11-2 | TRBD2 | - | CASSLGPSGNNEQFF | TGTGCCAGCAGCTTGGGCCCTAGCGGAAACAATGAGCAGTTCTTC
TRBJ1-1 | TRBV4-1 | - | - | CASSQVRGSPSTEAFF | TGCGCCAGCAGCCAAGTTCGAGGATCGCCGAGCACTGAAGCTTTCTTT
TRBJ1-1 | TRBV6-5 | TRBD1 | - | CASTKPGTGGTEAFF | TGTGCCAGCACAAAACCCGGGACAGGGGGCACTGAAGCTTTCTTT
TRBJ2-5 | TRBV2 | - | - | CASSGEFSGLQETQYF | TGTGCCAGCAGTGGGGAGTTTTCAGGACTACAAGAGACCCAGTACTTC
TRBJ1-3 | TRBV19 | - | - | CASSNANTIYF | TGTGCCAGTAGTAACGCGAACACCATATATTTT
TRBJ1-3 | TRBV5-4 | - | few | CASSQDPGQTSSGNTIYF | TGTGCCAGCAGCCAAGACCCCGGACAGACCAGCTCTGGAAACACCATATATTTT
TRBJ2-1 | TRBV14 | TRBD2 | - | CASSQVGLGRDNEQFF | TGTGCCAGCAGCCAAGTGGGGCTGGGGAGGGACAATGAGCAGTTCTTC
TRBJ1-1 | TRBV6-1 | - | - | CASSEGDRLRAFF | TGTGCCAGCAGTGAAGGCGACAGGCTGAGGGCTTTCTTT
TRBJ1-4 | TRBV6-1 | - | - | CASGRAQGTEKLFF | TGTGCCAGCGGCCGGGCGCAGGGGACTGAAAAACTGTTTTTT
TRBJ1-1 | TRBV6-1 | - | - | CASSDTGLMNTEAFF | TGTGCCAGCAGTGATACGGGACTGATGAACACTGAAGCTTTCTTT
TRBJ1-2 | TRBV6-1 | TRBD1 | - | CASRQGYGYTF | TGTGCCAGCAGACAGGGGTATGGCTACACCTTC
TRBJ2-2 | TRBV29-1 | TRBD1 | - | CSVEDPLERTGLNTGELFF | TGCAGCGTTGAAGATCCTCTGGAGCGGACAGGGCTGAACACCGGGGAGCTGTTTTTT
TRBJ2-5 | TRBV25-1 | - | - | CASSEAGAPETQYF | TGTGCCAGCAGTGAAGCGGGGGCGCCAGAGACCCAGTACTTC
TRBJ2-2 | TRBV4-1 | TRBD2 | - | CASSQGSSGGNTGELFF | TGCGCCAGCAGCCAAGGATCTAGCGGGGGGAACACCGGGGAGCTGTTTTTT
TRBJ2-7 | TRBV5-1 | - | - | CASSLQPGTFNYEQYF | TGCGCCAGCAGCCTACAACCCGGGACATTTAACTACGAGCAGTACTTC
TRBJ2-5 | TRBV7-2 | - | - | CASSFKIAKETQYF | TGTGCCAGCAGCTTTAAAATAGCTAAAGAGACCCAGTACTTC